The next 7 T cell receptor beta chains were all read from a single sample in a study of blood T cells in healthy people across ages. Using a J-beta primer mix together with a sample-barcoded 5' primer, a second PCR was run for roughly 7 to 12 cycles. One entry per CDR3 protein, called by TCRdb with MiXCR from the 5' RACE reads. The sample has 1.5 million to 1.8 million distinct CDR3 sequences; approximately 39% are singletons. Sequencing was done on a sample of blood. The receptors come from a young woman in good health.

This chain connects TRBV20-1 to TRBJ1-1; TRBD1 is a possible D gene (5 bases). CDR1 is DFQATT and CDR2 is SNEGSKA in the germline V gene (reference sequence). V lost 0 bases to trimming and J lost 13 bases, with 18 bases between them. The CDR3 sequence is 13 residues long. Here the CDR3 reads CSARDRRGEKVFF. CDR3 nucleotide sequence: TGCAGTGCTAGAGATAGAAGAGGGGAAAAGGTTTTCTTT.

The V and J genes are TRBV20-1 and TRBJ2-3; 13 positions agree with TRBD2. The CDR3 runs 17 residues. The germline V gene encodes CDR1 DFQATT and CDR2 SNEGSKA (reference sequence). The trim removed 1 base at V and 2 bases at J, leaving 6 bases unmatched. Here the CDR3 reads CSARAGLAGKNTDTQYF. CDR3 nucleotides: TGCAGTGCTAGAGCGGGACTAGCGGGGAAGAACACAGATACGCAGTATTTT.

The rearrangement links TRBV29-1 to TRBJ1-2; 10 bases fit TRBD1. This CDR3 is built from 14 residues. Trimming took 6 bases from V and 6 from J; bases not matched to a gene: 10. Germline CDR1 SQVTM, CDR2 ANQGSEA. CDR3 residues: CSVFPGQGTHGYTF. The CDR3 DNA reads TGCAGCGTCTTTCCGGGACAGGGGACCCATGGCTACACCTTC.

This clonotype was picked up a small number of times. The rearrangement links TRBV20-1 to TRBJ2-7; D gene uncertain. CDR1 is DFQATT, CDR2 SNEGSKA, per germline (reference sequence). CDR3 length: 11 amino acids. Trimming left V 3 bases short and J 10 bases short, with 13 bases between. The CDR3 loop reads CSARGTLEQYF. The CDR3 coding sequence is TGCAGTGCTAGGGGCACCCTCGAACAGTACTTC.

The chain combines TRBV4-1 with TRBJ2-1; weak D call: TRBD1 (6 bases). Between the trimmed V and J ends, which lost 3 bases and 0 bases, there was a span of 12 bases. Germline V gene sequence: CDR1 MGHRA, CDR2 YSYEKL. This CDR3 is built from 16 residues. CDR3 sequence (DNA): TGCGCCAGCAGCCATACGAGAGGGGGCTCCTACAATGAGCAGTTCTTC. This sequence encodes CASSHTRGGSYNEQFF.

The chain carries TRBV5-4 and TRBJ1-1, with TRBD1 matching over 10 bases. Germline-derived CDR1 and CDR2 are SGHNT and YYREEE (reference sequence). CDR3 size: 15 residues. V trimming: 2 bases; J trimming: 4 bases; junction bases outside the gene matches: 5. CDR3 residues: CASSFPGQGTTEAFF. The CDR3 DNA follows: TGTGCCAGCAGCTTTCCGGGACAGGGGACCACTGAAGCTTTCTTT.

CDR3 sequence: CASSLAVGATGSPRKTQYF. The CDR3, as DNA: TGTGCCAGCAGCTTAGCGGTAGGCGCAACAGGATCTCCTCGGAAGACCCAGTACTTC. This chain connects TRBV7-2 to TRBJ2-5, with D possibly matching TRBD1 (5 bases). The CDR3 runs 19 residues. V lost 0 bases, J lost 6 bases, and 26 bases lay in between. Per germline, CDR1 SGHTA and CDR2 FQGNSA.